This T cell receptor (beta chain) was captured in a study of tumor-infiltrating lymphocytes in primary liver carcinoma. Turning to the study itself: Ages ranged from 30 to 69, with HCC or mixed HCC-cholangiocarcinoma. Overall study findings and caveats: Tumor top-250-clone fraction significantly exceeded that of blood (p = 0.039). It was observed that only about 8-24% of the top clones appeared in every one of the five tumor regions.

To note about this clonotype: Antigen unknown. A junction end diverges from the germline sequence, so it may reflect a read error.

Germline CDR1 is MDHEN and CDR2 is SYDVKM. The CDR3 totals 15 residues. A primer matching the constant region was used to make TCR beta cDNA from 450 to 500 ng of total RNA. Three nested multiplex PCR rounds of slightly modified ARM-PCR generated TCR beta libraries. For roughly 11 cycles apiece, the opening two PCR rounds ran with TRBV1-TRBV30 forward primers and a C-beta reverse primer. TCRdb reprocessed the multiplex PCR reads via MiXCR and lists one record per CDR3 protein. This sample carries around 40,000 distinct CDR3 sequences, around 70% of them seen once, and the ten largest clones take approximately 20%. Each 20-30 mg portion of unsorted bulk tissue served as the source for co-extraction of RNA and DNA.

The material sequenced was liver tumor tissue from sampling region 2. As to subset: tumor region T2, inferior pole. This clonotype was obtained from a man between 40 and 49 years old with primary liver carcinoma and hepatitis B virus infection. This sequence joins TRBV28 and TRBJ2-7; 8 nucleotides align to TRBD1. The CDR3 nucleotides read TGTGCTAGCAGTTTAGGCAGGGGGCGCTTCCACGAGCAGTACTTC. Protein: CASSLGRGRFHEQYF.